Shown below are 2 T cell receptor beta chains from a single sample sequenced in a study of T cell clonotyping in hematopoietic cell transplantation. Using immunoSEQ multiplex PCR, the repertoire was profiled, and TCRdb retains in-frame clones only, with some absent. Seen here are around 2,200 clones, over 90% observed once, and the top ten hold roughly 4%. What was sequenced was peripheral blood mononuclear cells. The receptors were gathered from a man over 45 in good health. Some clones in this sample may be carry-over from other donors' samples.

The CDR3 reads CASDNPGQGDLGYF. The CDR3 DNA is TGTGCCAGCGACAACCCGGGACAGGGGGATTTAGGGTACTTC. The chain joins TRBV2 to TRBJ2-7; 11 nucleotides line up with TRBD1. The germline V gene encodes CDR1 SNHLY and CDR2 FYNNEI. V lost 8 bases and J lost 12; bases outside the gene matches: 15. The CDR3 is made up of 14 amino acids.

This chain uses TRBV7-3 with TRBJ2-1; possibly TRBD1 or TRBD2 for D (5 bases each). V lost 5 bases, J lost 4 bases, and 15 bases lay in between. The CDR3 has 15 residues. The germline gives CDR1 SGHTA, CDR2 FQGTGA. CDR3 nucleotides: TGTGCCAGCAGCCCAGTGGGGGTAGAATACAATGAGCAGTTCTTC. Residues: CASSPVGVEYNEQFF.